The TCR beta chain described here comes from a study of T cells after yellow fever vaccination. TCRdb called the 5' RACE reads again in MiXCR, with one record for every CDR3 protein. The profile shows approximately 150,000 distinct CDR3 sequences, 9.3% of them singletons. Trimming removed 4 bases from V and 0 bases from J, with 10 bases in between. There are 14 residues in the CDR3. From germline, CDR1 is SGHRS and CDR2 YFSETQ. The source material was CD8+ T cells sorted from PBMCs, sampled 45 days after the yellow fever booster vaccination. The rearrangement uses TRBV5-1 and TRBJ1-1; D remains unclear. This receptor was taken from a man aged 18 to 30 who received the YFV17D yellow fever vaccine. DNA of the CDR3: TGCGCCAGCAGCAGTGGACTCCTGAACACTGAAGCTTTCTTT. Translating it yields CASSSGLLNTEAFF.